This T cell receptor beta chain was captured by sequencing in a study of cytomegalovirus exposure and HLA in healthy donors. Sequencing used immunoSEQ multiplex PCR; TCRdb keeps in-frame clones, though not all of them. This sample carries 100,000 to 150,000 clones, about nine tenths of them seen once, and the ten largest clones take about 1.5%. The CDR3 length is 14 residues. Looked up from germline, CDR1 is KGHSH and CDR2 is LQKENI. Trimming at V came to 6 bases and at J to 3 bases, leaving 8 bases not matched to a gene. Sequenced input: PBMCs. The receptor comes from a man in his thirties or forties in good health and CMV-seronegative. The chain links TRBV18 to TRBJ2-7, with 7 bases aligning to TRBD1. The CDR3 DNA sequence: TGTGCCAGCTCGCAAGGGGGCCCCTACTACGAGCAGTACTTC. Encoded protein: CASSQGGPYYEQYF.